This T cell receptor beta chain was recovered during a study of shared T cell receptors in the human thymus. This clone was counted once. This CDR3 has 16 amino acids. Germline V CDR1 and CDR2: MNHNS, SASEGT. Trimming took 4 bases from V and 6 from J; bases not matched to a gene: 11. This table comes from immunoSEQ multiplex PCR, and its TCRdb copy is limited to in-frame clones, with some not included. The sample lists hundreds of thousands of clones; approximately 87% were seen once. These data were likewise used in another study, on human thymus T cells. That report adds: Resections from corrective heart surgery provided thymus tissue. Thymic and blood repertoires seemed to show skewed V and J gene use.

The sequence came from a boy in the first two years of life with a congenital heart defect. The sequenced sample was thymocytes. The chain combines TRBV6-1 with TRBJ2-1; 8 bases line up with TRBD2. CDR3 DNA: TGTGCCAGCAGTGTAAACCCGGGACTAGGCTCCAATGAGCAGTTCTTC. Translating it yields CASSVNPGLGSNEQFF.